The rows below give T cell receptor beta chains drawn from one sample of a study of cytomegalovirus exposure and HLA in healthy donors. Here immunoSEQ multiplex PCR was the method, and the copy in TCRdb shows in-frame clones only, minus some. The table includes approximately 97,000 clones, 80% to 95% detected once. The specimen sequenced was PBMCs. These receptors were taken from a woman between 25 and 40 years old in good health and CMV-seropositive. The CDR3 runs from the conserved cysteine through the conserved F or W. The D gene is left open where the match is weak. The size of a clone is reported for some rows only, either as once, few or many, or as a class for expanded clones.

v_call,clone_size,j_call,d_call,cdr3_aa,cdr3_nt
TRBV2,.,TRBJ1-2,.,CASSGTDYGYTF,TGTGCCAGCAGTGGAACGGACTATGGCTACACCTTC
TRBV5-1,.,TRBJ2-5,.,CASSLALGGQETQYF,TGTGCCAGCAGCTTGGCCCTGGGGGGGCAGGAGACCCAGTACTTC
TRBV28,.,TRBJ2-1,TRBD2,CASTLSGSRYNEQFF,TGTGCCAGCACCCTTAGCGGGAGTAGGTACAATGAGCAGTTCTTC
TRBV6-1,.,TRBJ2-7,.,CAATGRYEQYF,TGTGCCGCCACAGGGCGGTACGAGCAGTACTTC
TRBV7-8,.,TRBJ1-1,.,CASSPQGGMNTEAFF,TGTGCCAGCAGCCCACAGGGAGGGATGAACACTGAAGCTTTCTTT
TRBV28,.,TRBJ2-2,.,CASSLTGEGTGELFF,TGTGCCAGCAGTTTGACGGGAGAGGGCACCGGGGAGCTGTTTTTT
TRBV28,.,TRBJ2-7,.,CASSQNIWGRAYEQYF,TGTGCCAGCAGTCAGAACATTTGGGGCAGGGCCTACGAGCAGTACTTC
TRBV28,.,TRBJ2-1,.,CASSLSRLVVNEQFF,TGTGCCAGCAGTTTAAGCCGCCTAGTCGTCAATGAGCAGTTCTTC
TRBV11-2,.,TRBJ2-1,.,CASSRTRSSYNEQFF,TGTGCCAGCAGCCGCACAAGGAGCTCCTACAATGAGCAGTTCTTC
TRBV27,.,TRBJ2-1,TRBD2,CASSRLAQTYNEQFF,TGTGCCAGCAGCCGACTAGCGCAGACCTACAATGAGCAGTTCTTC
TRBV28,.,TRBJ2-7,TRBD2,CASRPLATQHEQYF,TGTGCCAGCAGGCCACTAGCGACGCAACACGAGCAGTACTTC
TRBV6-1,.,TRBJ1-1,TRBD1,CASSETGGPTEAFF,TGTGCCAGCAGTGAAACAGGGGGCCCCACTGAAGCTTTCTTT
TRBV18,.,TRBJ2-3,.,CASSPRDFRDTQYF,TGTGCCAGCTCACCCCGGGACTTTAGGGATACGCAGTATTTT
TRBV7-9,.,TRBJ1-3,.,CASRPRLGAAGNTIYF,TGTGCCAGCAGACCTCGTTTGGGGGCGGCTGGAAACACCATATATTTT
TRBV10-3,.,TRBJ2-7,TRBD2,CAISESIGAGGGNYEQYF,TGTGCCATCAGTGAGTCGATAGGTGCGGGGGGCGGTAACTACGAGCAGTACTTC
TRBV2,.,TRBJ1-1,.,CASSESQGTHGGPAFF,TGTGCCAGCAGTGAGTCCCAGGGAACTCACGGGGGTCCTGCTTTCTTT
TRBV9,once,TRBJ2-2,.,CASSVGGGGGSGELFF,TGTGCCAGCAGCGTAGGTGGCGGCGGTGGGTCCGGGGAGCTGTTTTTT
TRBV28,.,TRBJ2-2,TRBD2,CASSPSGTTNTGELFF,TGTGCCAGCAGTCCTAGCGGGACCACCAACACCGGGGAGCTGTTTTTT
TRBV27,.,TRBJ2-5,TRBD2,CASGTGTRRQETQYF,TGTGCCAGCGGTACCGGGACTAGGAGACAAGAGACCCAGTACTTC
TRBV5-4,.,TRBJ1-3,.,CASSLSRGSGNTIYF,TGTGCCAGCAGCTTGAGCAGGGGTTCTGGAAACACCATATATTTT
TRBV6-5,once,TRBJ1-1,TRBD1,CASSFRQGEAFF,TGTGCCAGCAGTTTTAGACAGGGCGAAGCTTTCTTT
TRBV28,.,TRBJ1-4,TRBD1,CASSFQTGTGHGNEKLFF,TGTGCCAGCAGTTTCCAAACCGGGACAGGGCACGGTAATGAAAAACTGTTTTTT
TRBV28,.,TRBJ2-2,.,CASSLTRRNRFLTGELFF,TGTGCCAGCAGTCTCACGAGACGAAACAGGTTTCTCACCGGGGAGCTGTTTTTT
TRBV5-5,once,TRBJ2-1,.,CASSPFGGISYNEQFF,TGTGCCAGCAGCCCCTTCGGGGGTATTTCCTACAATGAGCAGTTCTTC
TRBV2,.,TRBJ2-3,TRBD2,CASSEPGGGTDTQYF,TGTGCCAGCAGTGAACCGGGAGGAGGGACAGATACGCAGTATTTT
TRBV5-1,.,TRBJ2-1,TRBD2,CASSFDLAGGPGYNEQFF,TGCGCCAGCAGCTTCGATCTAGCGGGAGGGCCGGGGTACAATGAGCAGTTCTTC
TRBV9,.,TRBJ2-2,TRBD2,CASNNLTSGLAFTGELFF,TGTGCCAGCAACAACCTTACTAGCGGCCTAGCCTTCACCGGGGAGCTGTTTTTT
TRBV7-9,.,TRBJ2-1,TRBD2,CASSPRGTSGRTAYNEQFF,TGTGCCAGCAGCCCTAGAGGGACTAGCGGGAGAACCGCCTACAATGAGCAGTTCTTC
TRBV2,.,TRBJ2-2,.,CASTNDMAYTGELFF,TGTGCCAGCACCAACGATATGGCCTACACCGGGGAGCTGTTTTTT
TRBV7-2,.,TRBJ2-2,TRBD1,CASSLTGQLNTGELFF,TGTGCCAGCAGCTTAACGGGACAGCTAAACACCGGGGAGCTGTTTTTT
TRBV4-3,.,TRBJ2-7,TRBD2,CASSQDVLKPGLAGGPPYEQYF,TGCGCCAGCAGCCAAGACGTCCTTAAGCCGGGACTAGCGGGAGGGCCCCCCTACGAGCAGTACTTC
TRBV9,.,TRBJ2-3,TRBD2,CASSRPRREGSTDTQYF,TGTGCCAGCAGCCGTCCTAGGCGGGAGGGGAGCACAGATACGCAGTATTTT
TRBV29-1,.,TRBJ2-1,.,CSVEDPGVADYNEQFF,TGCAGCGTTGAAGATCCCGGGGTAGCGGACTACAATGAGCAGTTCTTC